Listed below are T cell receptor beta chains from one sample, sequenced in a study of vaccination and CD4 T cells after COVID-19. Each CDR3 protein gets one entry after TCRdb re-called the PCR reads with MiXCR. The table records thousands of distinct CDR3 sequences, 28% of them present only once. Their antigens remain unidentified. The sample was CD4+ T cells from blood, cultured in vitro. These receptor sequences come from a human donor in good health. Both conserved end residues are part of each CDR3. Each record gives: V gene, D gene, clone size, J gene, CDR3 length, CDR3 DNA, CDR3 protein. The D gene is left open where the match is weak. Expanded clones get a size class; other rows say once, few or many, or leave the size out.

TRBV20-1,.,.,TRBJ2-2,12,TGCAGTGCTAGAGGACTCCCCCGGATTTTGTTTTTT,CSARGLPRILFF
TRBV7-6,.,medium-sized,TRBJ1-5,14,TGTGCCAGCAGCCCGTCGGACAACAATCAGCCCCAGCATTTT,CASSPSDNNQPQHF
TRBV7-9,TRBD1,few,TRBJ1-1,14,TGTGCCAGCAGCTGGCTACAGGGGGCCACTGAAGCTTTCTTT,CASSWLQGATEAFF
TRBV28,TRBD1,few,TRBJ2-7,15,TGTGCCAGCAGGGACGGGACAGGACGCTCCTACGAGCAGTACTTC,CASRDGTGRSYEQYF
TRBV6-1,.,once,TRBJ2-7,12,TGTGCCAGCAGTGGGACGCCCTACGAGCAGTACTTC,CASSGTPYEQYF
TRBV6-5,TRBD2,few,TRBJ2-4,15,TGTGCCAGCAGTTACGGGGGGGAGGGCCGAAACATTCAGTACTTC,CASSYGGEGRNIQYF
TRBV5-6,TRBD2,.,TRBJ2-5,16,TGTGCCAGCAGCGCAGACCGACTGGCGGGAGGAGAGACCCAGTACTTC,CASSADRLAGGETQYF
TRBV7-9,.,.,TRBJ2-2,13,TGTGCCAGCAGCCCGCCTAGTGGGGTCGAGCTGTTTTTT,CASSPPSGVELFF
TRBV7-2,.,few,TRBJ2-5,15,TGTGCCAGCAGCTTTTTACAGGCCCCCAGGGAGACCCAGTACTTC,CASSFLQAPRETQYF
TRBV6-5,.,medium-sized,TRBJ1-2,11,TGTGCCAGCAGTTACTTAGGGGGCTACACCTTC,CASSYLGGYTF
TRBV10-3,.,few,TRBJ2-5,13,TGTGCCATCAGTGAGTTCCGCCAAGAGACCCAGTACTTC,CAISEFRQETQYF
TRBV7-2,.,few,TRBJ2-5,14,TGTGCCAGCAGCTTAGTCGGCGGAGACGGGACCCAGTACTTC,CASSLVGGDGTQYF